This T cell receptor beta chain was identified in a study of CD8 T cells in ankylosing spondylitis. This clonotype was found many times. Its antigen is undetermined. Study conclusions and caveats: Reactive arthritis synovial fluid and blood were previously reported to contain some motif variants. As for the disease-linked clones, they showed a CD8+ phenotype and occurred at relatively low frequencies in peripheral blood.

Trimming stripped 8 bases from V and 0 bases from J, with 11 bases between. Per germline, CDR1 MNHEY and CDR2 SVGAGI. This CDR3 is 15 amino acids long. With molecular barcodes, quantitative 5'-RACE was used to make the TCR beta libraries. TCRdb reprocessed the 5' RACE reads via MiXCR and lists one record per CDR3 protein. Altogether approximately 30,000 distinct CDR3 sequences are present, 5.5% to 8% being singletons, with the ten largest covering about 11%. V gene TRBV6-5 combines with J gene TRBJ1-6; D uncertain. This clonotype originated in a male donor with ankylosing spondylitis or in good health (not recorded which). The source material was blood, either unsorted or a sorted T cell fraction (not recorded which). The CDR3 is CASQSESSYNSPLHF. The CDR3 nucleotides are TGTGCCAGCCAATCGGAGAGCTCCTATAATTCACCCCTCCACTTT.